Listed below are T cell receptor beta chains from one sample, sequenced in a study of T cell repertoires in cytomegalovirus infection. From the reads, TCRdb called clonotypes with MiXCR, one entry per CDR3 protein. This sample has approximately 76,000 distinct CDR3 sequences, with about 4% found just once. The sequenced material came from PBMCs. The receptor set was obtained from a human donor in good health (CMV status not recorded). Some clones in this sample may be carry-over from other donors' samples. Each CDR3 is given with its conserved first and last residue. D genes are given only for firm matches. A row's size may be missing; if present it is once, few, many or a size class.

V: TRBV20-1
D: -
size: many
J: TRBJ1-6
CDR3: CSAIPGRTRYNSPLHF
DNA: TGCAGTGCGATTCCAGGGAGGACGCGTTATAATTCACCCCTCCACTTT

V: TRBV7-2
D: -
size: many
J: TRBJ2-5
CDR3: CASTPPRLQETQYF
DNA: TGTGCCAGCACCCCCCCCCGGTTGCAAGAGACCCAGTACTTC

V: TRBV28
D: -
size: many
J: TRBJ1-5
CDR3: CASSSSPISNQPQHF
DNA: TGTGCCAGCAGTTCGAGTCCGATCAGTAATCAGCCCCAGCATTTT

V: TRBV6-1
D: TRBD1
size: many
J: TRBJ1-5
CDR3: CASKTGPNQPQHF
DNA: TGTGCCAGTAAGACAGGGCCTAATCAGCCCCAGCATTTT

V: TRBV6-2/TRBV6-3
D: TRBD1
size: many
J: TRBJ1-2
CDR3: CASSYSVLDRGAPHSGYTF
DNA: TGTGCCAGCAGTTACTCCGTACTCGACAGGGGCGCGCCTCATAGTGGCTACACCTTC

V: TRBV28
D: -
size: many
J: TRBJ2-3
CDR3: CASSLGGKDTQYF
DNA: TGTGCCAGCAGTTTAGGGGGGAAAGATACGCAGTATTTT

V: TRBV5-4
D: TRBD1
size: many
J: TRBJ2-5
CDR3: CASSDPAGGEETQYF
DNA: TGTGCCAGCAGCGACCCTGCAGGGGGCGAAGAGACCCAGTACTTC

V: TRBV15
D: -
size: many
J: TRBJ2-1
CDR3: CATSRDPYNEQFF
DNA: TGTGCCACCAGCAGAGACCCCTACAATGAGCAGTTCTTC

V: TRBV6-2/TRBV6-3
D: -
size: many
J: TRBJ1-5
CDR3: CASSRGSQPQHF
DNA: TGTGCCAGCAGCAGGGGAAGTCAGCCCCAGCATTTT

V: TRBV20-1
D: TRBD2
size: many
J: TRBJ2-5
CDR3: CSALLRGGETQYF
DNA: TGCAGTGCTCTCTTACGGGGGGGAGAGACCCAGTACTTC

V: TRBV28
D: -
size: many
J: TRBJ1-4
CDR3: CASLRGGDEKLFF
DNA: TGTGCCAGCCTCCGGGGAGGGGATGAAAAACTGTTTTTT

V: TRBV6-1
D: -
size: many
J: TRBJ2-1
CDR3: CASSMGEIYNEQFF
DNA: TGTGCCAGCAGCATGGGGGAGATCTACAATGAGCAGTTCTTC

V: TRBV7-9
D: -
size: -
J: TRBJ1-2
CDR3: CASSLAGQDYGYTF
DNA: TGTGCCAGCAGCTTAGCGGGGCAGGACTATGGCTACACCTTC

V: TRBV6-2/TRBV6-3
D: TRBD1
size: many
J: TRBJ1-2
CDR3: CASRRGLHYGYTF
DNA: TGTGCCAGCCGCAGGGGGCTGCACTATGGCTACACCTTC

V: TRBV6-5
D: -
size: many
J: TRBJ1-1
CDR3: CASSGRGRVYTEAFF
DNA: TGTGCCAGCAGTGGGAGAGGGAGGGTGTACACTGAAGCTTTCTTT

V: TRBV4-3
D: TRBD1
size: many
J: TRBJ2-1
CDR3: CASSRSTGAPYNEQFF
DNA: TGCGCCAGCAGCCGATCGACAGGGGCGCCCTACAATGAGCAGTTCTTC

V: TRBV19
D: -
size: many
J: TRBJ2-3
CDR3: CASSQRLPTDTQYF
DNA: TGTGCCAGTAGTCAACGACTTCCCACAGATACGCAGTATTTT

V: TRBV19
D: TRBD1
size: many
J: TRBJ2-7
CDR3: CASTPTGVSNEQYF
DNA: TGTGCCAGTACCCCGACAGGGGTGAGTAACGAGCAGTACTTC

V: TRBV28
D: -
size: many
J: TRBJ1-2
CDR3: CASYTTEPYGYTF
DNA: TGTGCCAGTTACACGACGGAGCCCTATGGCTACACCTTC

V: TRBV7-2
D: -
size: -
J: TRBJ2-3
CDR3: CASGSLPPPQYF
DNA: TGTGCCAGCGGTTCCCTACCTCCTCCGCAGTATTTT

V: TRBV20-1
D: TRBD1
size: -
J: TRBJ1-1
CDR3: CSARQGNTEAFF
DNA: TGCAGTGCGCGACAGGGGAACACTGAAGCTTTCTTT

V: TRBV6-2/TRBV6-3
D: TRBD1
size: -
J: TRBJ2-7
CDR3: CASTQGQLKPLHEQYF
DNA: TGTGCCAGCACCCAGGGACAGCTAAAGCCTCTCCACGAGCAGTACTTC

V: TRBV15
D: -
size: many
J: TRBJ2-3
CDR3: CATSRDSGAPVPSTDTQYF
DNA: TGTGCCACCAGCAGAGATTCCGGGGCCCCGGTCCCTAGCACAGATACGCAGTATTTT

V: TRBV2
D: TRBD2
size: many
J: TRBJ2-5
CDR3: CASSHRGTSGGFETQYF
DNA: TGTGCCAGCAGTCATAGGGGGACTAGCGGGGGGTTCGAGACCCAGTACTTC

V: TRBV6-2/TRBV6-3
D: TRBD2
size: many
J: TRBJ2-7
CDR3: CASSYEAGGNYEQYF
DNA: TGTGCCAGCAGTTACGAGGCGGGGGGGAACTACGAGCAGTACTTC

V: TRBV7-9
D: -
size: many
J: TRBJ2-7
CDR3: CASSLQGYYEQYF
DNA: TGTGCCAGCAGCTTACAGGGTTACTACGAGCAGTACTTC

V: TRBV7-3
D: TRBD2
size: many
J: TRBJ2-7
CDR3: CASSLTTGGQEQYF
DNA: TGTGCCAGCAGCTTAACGACGGGGGGGCAAGAGCAGTACTTC

V: TRBV11-2
D: -
size: many
J: TRBJ2-2
CDR3: CASSVGTGELFF
DNA: TGTGCCAGCAGCGTTGGAACCGGGGAGCTGTTTTTT

V: TRBV20-1
D: -
size: many
J: TRBJ2-7
CDR3: CSARSGNYPYEQYF
DNA: TGCAGTGCTAGATCCGGGAATTACCCCTACGAGCAGTACTTC

V: TRBV7-2
D: TRBD1
size: many
J: TRBJ1-5
CDR3: CASSLGQGHSNQPQHF
DNA: TGTGCCAGCAGCTTAGGACAGGGTCATAGCAATCAGCCCCAGCATTTT

V: TRBV5-6
D: -
size: many
J: TRBJ1-2
CDR3: CASSLFQGGYGYTF
DNA: TGTGCCAGCAGCTTGTTCCAGGGCGGCTATGGCTACACCTTC

V: TRBV4-2
D: -
size: many
J: TRBJ2-2
CDR3: CASSQVGAGELFF
DNA: TGTGCCAGCAGCCAAGTGGGGGCCGGGGAGCTGTTTTTT

V: TRBV28
D: -
size: many
J: TRBJ2-1
CDR3: CASRDSGTHNEQFF
DNA: TGTGCCAGCAGGGACTCTGGGACCCACAATGAGCAGTTCTTC

V: TRBV7-9
D: TRBD1
size: many
J: TRBJ2-7
CDR3: CASSSPGQGNEQYF
DNA: TGTGCCAGCAGCTCGCCGGGACAGGGGAACGAGCAGTACTTC

V: TRBV7-2
D: -
size: many
J: TRBJ2-7
CDR3: CASSSRRQSYEQYF
DNA: TGTGCCAGCAGCTCCCGGCGACAATCCTACGAGCAGTACTTC

V: TRBV3-1
D: TRBD1
size: many
J: TRBJ2-2
CDR3: CASSYTGAGELFF
DNA: TGTGCCAGCAGCTACACAGGGGCCGGGGAGCTGTTTTTT

V: TRBV15
D: TRBD2
size: many
J: TRBJ2-3
CDR3: CATSRVLASGALTSTDTQYF
DNA: TGTGCCACCAGCAGAGTACTGGCTAGCGGGGCCCTAACTAGCACAGATACGCAGTATTTT

V: TRBV5-1
D: -
size: many
J: TRBJ1-4
CDR3: CASSPLDSRNEKLFF
DNA: TGCGCCAGCAGCCCCCTGGACAGCCGGAATGAAAAACTGTTTTTT

V: TRBV10-3
D: TRBD1
size: many
J: TRBJ1-1
CDR3: CAIKGNDAGGSSGAFF
DNA: TGTGCCATCAAGGGAAACGACGCAGGGGGCAGTTCCGGAGCTTTCTTT

V: TRBV2
D: -
size: many
J: TRBJ2-1
CDR3: CASSGPDRIRSFF
DNA: TGTGCCAGCAGTGGCCCTGACAGGATCCGCTCGTTCTTC

V: TRBV9
D: -
size: many
J: TRBJ1-2
CDR3: CASSVARVPYGYTF
DNA: TGTGCCAGCAGCGTAGCCCGGGTTCCCTATGGCTACACCTTC

V: TRBV7-2
D: -
size: many
J: TRBJ1-6
CDR3: CASSLDRADNSPLHF
DNA: TGTGCCAGCAGCTTAGATAGGGCAGATAATTCACCCCTCCACTTT

V: TRBV12-3/TRBV12-4
D: TRBD1
size: many
J: TRBJ1-3
CDR3: CASSPRRTGAGNTIYF
DNA: TGTGCCAGCAGTCCCCGTCGGACAGGGGCTGGAAACACCATATATTTT

V: TRBV6-6
D: TRBD1
size: many
J: TRBJ1-6
CDR3: CASSYGTGNSPLHF
DNA: TGTGCCAGCAGTTACGGGACAGGGAATTCACCCCTCCACTTT

V: TRBV10-3
D: -
size: many
J: TRBJ1-4
CDR3: CAISERGEKLFF
DNA: TGTGCCATCAGTGAACGAGGGGAAAAACTGTTTTTT

V: TRBV6-1
D: -
size: many
J: TRBJ1-5
CDR3: CASRRGEYSNQPQHF
DNA: TGTGCCAGCAGGAGGGGAGAGTATAGCAATCAGCCCCAGCATTTT

V: TRBV2
D: TRBD1
size: many
J: TRBJ1-3
CDR3: CASSPETGAGNTIYF
DNA: TGTGCCAGCAGTCCCGAGACAGGGGCTGGAAACACCATATATTTT

V: TRBV5-4
D: -
size: many
J: TRBJ1-2
CDR3: CASSLVGARYGYTF
DNA: TGTGCCAGCAGCTTGGTGGGCGCCCGCTATGGCTACACCTTC

V: TRBV28
D: -
size: many
J: TRBJ1-2
CDR3: CASRGQNYGYTF
DNA: TGTGCCAGCAGAGGACAGAACTATGGCTACACCTTC